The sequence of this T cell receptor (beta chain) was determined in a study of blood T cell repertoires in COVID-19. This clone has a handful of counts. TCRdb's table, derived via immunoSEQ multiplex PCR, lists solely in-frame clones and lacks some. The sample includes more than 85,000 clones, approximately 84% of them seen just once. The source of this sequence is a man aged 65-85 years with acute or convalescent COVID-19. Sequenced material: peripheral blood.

CDR3 sequence reads: CASSAPGGARVRNEQFF. CDR3 nucleotides: TGTGCCAGCAGTGCCCCGGGGGGGGCGAGGGTCAGGAATGAGCAGTTCTTC. The chain uses TRBV6-1 and TRBJ2-1; the match to TRBD2 covers 8 bases. Looked up from germline, CDR1 is MNHNS and CDR2 is SASEGT. Trimming at V came to 4 bases and at J to 7 bases, leaving 15 bases not matched to a gene. The CDR3 sequence is 17 residues long.